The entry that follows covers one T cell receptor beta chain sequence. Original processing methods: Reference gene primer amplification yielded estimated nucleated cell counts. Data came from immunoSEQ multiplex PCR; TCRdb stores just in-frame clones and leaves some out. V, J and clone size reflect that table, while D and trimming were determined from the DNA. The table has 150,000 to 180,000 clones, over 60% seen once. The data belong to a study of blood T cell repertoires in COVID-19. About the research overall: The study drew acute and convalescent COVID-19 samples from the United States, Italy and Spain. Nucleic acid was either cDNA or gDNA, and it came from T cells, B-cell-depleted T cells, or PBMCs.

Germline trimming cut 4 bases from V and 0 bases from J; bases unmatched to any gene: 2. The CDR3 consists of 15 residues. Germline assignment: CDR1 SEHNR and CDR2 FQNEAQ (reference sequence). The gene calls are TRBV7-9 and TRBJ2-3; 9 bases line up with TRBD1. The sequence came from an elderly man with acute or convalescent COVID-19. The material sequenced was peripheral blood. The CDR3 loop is CASSSTGGSTDTQYF. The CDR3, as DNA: TGTGCCAGCAGCTCGACAGGGGGAAGCACAGATACGCAGTATTTT.